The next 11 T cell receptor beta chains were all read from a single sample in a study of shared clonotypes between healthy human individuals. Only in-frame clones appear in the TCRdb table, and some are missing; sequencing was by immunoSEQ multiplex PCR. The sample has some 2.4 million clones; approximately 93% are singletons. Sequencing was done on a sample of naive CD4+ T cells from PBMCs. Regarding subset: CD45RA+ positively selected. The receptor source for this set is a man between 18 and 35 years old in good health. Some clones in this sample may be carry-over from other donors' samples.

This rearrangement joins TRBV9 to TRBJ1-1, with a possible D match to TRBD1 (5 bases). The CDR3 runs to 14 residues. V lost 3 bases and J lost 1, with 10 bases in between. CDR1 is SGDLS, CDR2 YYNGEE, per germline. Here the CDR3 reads CASSASRGNTEAFF. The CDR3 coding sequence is TGTGCCAGCAGCGCCTCTAGGGGGAACACTGAAGCTTTCTTT.

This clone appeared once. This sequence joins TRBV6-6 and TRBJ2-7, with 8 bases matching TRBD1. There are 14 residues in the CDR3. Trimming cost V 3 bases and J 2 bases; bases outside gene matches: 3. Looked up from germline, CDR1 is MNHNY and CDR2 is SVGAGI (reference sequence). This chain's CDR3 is CASSYLQGAYEQYF. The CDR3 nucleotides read TGTGCCAGCAGTTATCTACAGGGGGCCTACGAGCAGTACTTC.

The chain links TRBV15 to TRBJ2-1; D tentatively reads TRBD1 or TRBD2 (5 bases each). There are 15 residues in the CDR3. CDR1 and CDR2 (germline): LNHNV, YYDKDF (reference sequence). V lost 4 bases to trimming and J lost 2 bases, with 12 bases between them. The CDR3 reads CATSNWGSPYNEQFF. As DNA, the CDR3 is TGTGCCACCAGCAATTGGGGGAGTCCCTACAATGAGCAGTTCTTC.

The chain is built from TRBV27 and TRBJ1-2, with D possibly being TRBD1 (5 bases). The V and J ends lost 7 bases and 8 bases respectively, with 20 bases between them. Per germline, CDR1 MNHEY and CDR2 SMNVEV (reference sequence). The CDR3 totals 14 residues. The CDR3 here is CASKGVGNAKGYTF. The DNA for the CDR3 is TGTGCCAGCAAAGGGGTGGGGAACGCTAAGGGCTACACCTTC.

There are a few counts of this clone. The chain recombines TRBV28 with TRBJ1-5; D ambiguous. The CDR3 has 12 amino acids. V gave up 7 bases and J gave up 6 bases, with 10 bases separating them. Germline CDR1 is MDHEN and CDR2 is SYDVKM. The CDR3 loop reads CASTPGIQPQHF. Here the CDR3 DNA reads TGTGCCAGCACGCCCGGGATTCAGCCCCAGCATTTT. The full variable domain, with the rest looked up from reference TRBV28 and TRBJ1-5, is DVKVTQSSRYLVKRTGEKVFLECVQDMDHENMFWYRQDPGLGLRLIYFSYDVKMKEKGDIPEGYSVSREKKERFSLILESASTNQTSMYLCASTPGIQPQHFGDGTRLSIL.

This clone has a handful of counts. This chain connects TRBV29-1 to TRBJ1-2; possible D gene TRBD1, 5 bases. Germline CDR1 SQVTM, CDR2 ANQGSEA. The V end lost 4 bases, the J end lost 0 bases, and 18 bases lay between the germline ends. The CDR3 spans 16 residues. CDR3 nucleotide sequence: TGCAGCGTTGGGGGGATATACTCTCGATCTAACTATGGCTACACCTTC. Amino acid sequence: CSVGGIYSRSNYGYTF.

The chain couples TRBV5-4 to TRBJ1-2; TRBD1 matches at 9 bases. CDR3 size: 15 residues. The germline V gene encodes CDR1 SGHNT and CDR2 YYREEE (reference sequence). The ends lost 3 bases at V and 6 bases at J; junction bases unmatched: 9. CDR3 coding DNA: TGTGCCAGCAGCTCCAAGGGACAGGGCCGTGATGGCTACACCTTC. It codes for CASSSKGQGRDGYTF.

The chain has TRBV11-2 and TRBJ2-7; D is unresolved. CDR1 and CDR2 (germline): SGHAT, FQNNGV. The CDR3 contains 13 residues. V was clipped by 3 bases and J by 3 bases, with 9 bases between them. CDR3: CASSFGSYYEQYF. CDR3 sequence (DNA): TGTGCCAGCAGCTTCGGCTCCTACTACGAGCAGTACTTC.

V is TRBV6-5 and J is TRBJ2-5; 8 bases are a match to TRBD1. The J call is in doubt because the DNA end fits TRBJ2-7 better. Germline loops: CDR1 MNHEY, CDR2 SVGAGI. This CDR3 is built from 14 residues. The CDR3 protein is CASSYTGGSYEQYF. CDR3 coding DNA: TGTGCCAGCAGTTACACAGGGGGATCCTACGAGCAGTACTTC.

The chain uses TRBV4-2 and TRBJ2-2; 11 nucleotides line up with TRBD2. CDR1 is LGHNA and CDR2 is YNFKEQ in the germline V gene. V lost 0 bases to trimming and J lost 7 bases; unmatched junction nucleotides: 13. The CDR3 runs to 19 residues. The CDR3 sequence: CASSQDAGLAGGFGGELFF. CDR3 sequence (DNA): TGTGCCAGCAGCCAAGATGCGGGGCTAGCGGGAGGTTTTGGCGGGGAGCTGTTTTTT.

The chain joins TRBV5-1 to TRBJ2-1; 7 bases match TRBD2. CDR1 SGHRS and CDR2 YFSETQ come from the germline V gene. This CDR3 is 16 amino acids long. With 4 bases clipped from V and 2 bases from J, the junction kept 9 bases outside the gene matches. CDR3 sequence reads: CASSQVGLAAYNEQFF. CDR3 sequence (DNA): TGCGCCAGCAGCCAGGTGGGGCTAGCGGCCTACAATGAGCAGTTCTTC.